This T cell receptor (beta chain) stems from a study of blood T cell repertoires in COVID-19. Study as a whole: Material from acute and convalescent COVID-19 was sourced from the United States, Italy and Spain. Sources were T cells, B-cell-depleted T cells, or PBMCs; the material itself was cDNA or gDNA.

The CDR3 extends over 14 amino acids. CDR1 and CDR2 (germline): SNHLY, FYNNEI. V dropped 6 bases and J dropped 0; count of bases not matched to a gene: 4. Libraries were prepared by immunoSEQ multiplex PCR; TCRdb keeps only in-frame clonotypes and omits some of them. The table has 150,000 or so clones, more than 75% seen once. This clonotype was obtained from a human donor with acute or convalescent COVID-19. The donor label of this sample is uncertain. The rearrangement joins TRBV2 to TRBJ1-1, with TRBD1 matching 7 bases. The material sequenced was peripheral blood. The CDR3 DNA reads TGTGCCAGCAGGGTGGGACAGTTGAACACTGAAGCTTTCTTT. This codes for CASRVGQLNTEAFF. The whole variable domain, remainder taken from reference TRBV2 and TRBJ1-1, is EPEVTQTPSHQVTQMGQEVILRCVPISNHLYFYWYRQILGQKVEFLVSFYNNEISEKSEIFDDQFSVERPDGSNFTLKIRSTKLEDSAMYFCASRVGQLNTEAFFGQGTRLTVV.